One T cell receptor beta chain is described in this entry. Antigen specificity is unknown. Other DNA sequences within the sample encode an identical CDR3. The data originate from a study of persistence of HIV-infected CD4 T cells. Trimming removed 6 bases at V and 4 bases at J, with 10 bases between. From germline, CDR1 is MNHEY and CDR2 SVGAGI. The CDR3 is made up of 14 amino acids. The stimulus was lysate of CMV-infected fibroblasts, approximately 9.6 ug/mL. Sorted nonresponding memory CD4+ T cells were CD40L-negative, CD69-negative, CD45RO-high. The libraries were made with immunoSEQ version 4 in survey mode. TCRdb's copy holds only in-frame clones and misses some; the assay was immunoSEQ multiplex PCR. The sample includes 40,000 to 55,000 clones, more than 60% seen only once; the top ten take approximately 3%.

The rearrangement links TRBV6-5 to TRBJ2-6; D gene unclear. This sequence originates from an adult man with HIV who was CMV-seropositive. Sequences were derived from CD4+ T cells sorted from PBMCs after approximately 19-hour stimulation, sampled from a patient who received antiretroviral therapy. CDR3 sequence reads: CASSLGSGANVLTF. For the CDR3, the DNA is TGTGCCAGCAGCCTCGGCTCGGGGGCCAACGTCCTGACTTTC.